The source of this TCR beta chain is a study of cytomegalovirus exposure and HLA in healthy donors (dated by TCRdb to the late 2010s). Background for the entire study: An earlier analysis of approximately 600 of the donors reported approximately 270 Gb of sequence data and 117 million unique TCR beta sequences from about 179 million T cells. An early release covering 550 to 700 HLA-typed donors comprised approximately 290 gigabases of sequencing data and 85 million or so unique TCR sequences. Among the 398 genotyped donors, approximately 82% belonged to the genetic ancestry cluster associated with self-reported Caucasian donors. The study aimed to test whether cataloging public T cell receptors could reveal signatures of past pathogen exposure. The study used immunosequencing to profile the T cell repertoires of hundreds of subjects and linked those repertoires to cytomegalovirus serostatus. Along with the roughly 710-subject first cohort, a separate validation cohort of some 130 different subjects was used. The study combined high-throughput TCR immunosequencing, statistical association of individual TCRs with disease status, and machine learning to predict cytomegalovirus infection status. A later analysis re-examined previously published TCR beta repertoires from roughly 720 donors and added high-resolution HLA genotyping to investigate patterns of TCR occurrence. In the later analysis, no new phenotypic data were used to find candidate immune exposures; instead, reliance was placed on TCR beta sequences and their occurrence across donors. An earlier analysis of some 500 of the donors used high-throughput TCR beta sequencing to judge whether each TCR beta V gene segment behaved as functional or pseudogenic. Donor age, sex, ethnicity and CMV serostatus were compiled alongside the repertoire data. Genome-wide SNP genotypes for about three fifths of the roughly 670 donors were used in a later genetic analysis, which treated that subset as a discovery cohort. Every discovery cohort repertoire had been produced on one sequencing platform. Class I and class II HLA loci were covered by the typing at four-digit resolution. Typing coverage varied by locus: about 620-640 donors for A, B, C, DRB1 and DQB1; more than 500 for DQA1; over 600 for DPA1; roughly 470 for DPB1. Roughly 5 DR-DQ haplotypes were handled as single units for association and clustering because linkage in the cohort was strong. Among about 400 genotyped donors of the cohort, an average of approximately 240,000 unique TCR beta nucleotide sequences was sequenced per donor, of which about 18% were non-productive.

The cohort comprised under 700 healthy bone marrow donors. All cohort members were sampled while nominally healthy, although unrecorded immune exposures were likely present. The donor was CMV seronegative and belonged to the group of 352 seronegative cohort members. Each donor provided a peripheral blood sample, and peripheral blood mononuclear cells were used for TCR beta sequencing. The Qiagen DNeasy Blood Extraction Kit was used to extract genomic DNA from the blood cell samples. The library was prepared using the immunoSEQ multiplex PCR assay. For the multiplex PCR, a mixture combining 60 forward primers for TCR Vbeta segments and 13 reverse primers for TCR Jbeta segments was used. The CDR3 region of rearranged TCR beta genes was amplified from genomic DNA with a multiplex PCR assay. On the Illumina HiSeq System, the amplified TCR beta libraries were sequenced as 87-base-pair reads. Processing in the source paper ran as follows. A later analysis counted tens of millions of unique TCR beta chains across the 640 or so repertoires, and roughly 10 million of these chains were shared by at least two donors. To remove PCR and sequencing errors, raw reads were error-corrected and collapsed into unique sequences using a nearest-neighbor algorithm that merged closely related sequences. V, D and J gene segments were assigned by aligning CDR3 sequences to IMGT reference sequences. Each retained sequence needed at least a six-nucleotide match to both a V gene segment and a J gene segment. Rearrangements were classified as productive when the CDR3 lacked stop codons and remained in frame with V and J, and all other rearrangements were classified as non-productive. Following IMGT convention, CDR3 was defined as the stretch from the second conserved V-encoded cysteine up to the conserved J-encoded phenylalanine. In an earlier analysis of just under 600 of the donors, sequences lacking an unambiguous match to a single V gene segment were excluded. In an earlier analysis of about 590 of the donors, a V segment was called functional when productive rearrangements were above 56.7%, and segregating when the standard deviation between donors exceeded 5%. A statistical classification framework was built for diagnosing cytomegalovirus status from the catalog of TCR beta chain sequences. A later analysis assigned V and J genes by comparing TCR nucleotide sequences with IMGT/GENE-DB human TR gene sequences. In a later analysis, CDR3 sequences and most-parsimonious VDJ recombination scenarios were assigned using the TCRdist pipeline. In a later analysis, each TCR beta chain was defined by its CDR3 amino acid sequence together with its V-gene family, and reads without a unique V-gene family were excluded. To address suspected cross-contamination and a sequencing artifact, a later analysis removed approximately 600 highly shared, low-generation-probability nucleotide sequences. For each public chain, a later analysis derived a clonal expansion index from normalized ranks of inferred template counts within each repertoire. A later analysis computed generation probabilities with a VDJ recombination model fitted to out-of-frame rearrangements, and checked the results against IGoR. A later analysis scored TCR-TCR, TCR-HLA and TCR-CMV co-occurrence with hypergeometric tests, applying a repertoire-size bias correction to TCR pairs. False discovery rates were estimated in a later analysis by permuting HLA or CMV assignments 20 times. In a later analysis, co-occurring TCRs were grouped with DBSCAN, and TCRdist sequence similarity was added when clustering was performed within HLA-allele-positive subsets. Repertoires with fewer than 30,000 or more than 120,000 public chains, plus five repertoires with anomalous nucleotide sharing, were excluded from co-occurrence clustering. This immuneACCESS table, as held by TCRdb, lists in-frame sequences with V and J called but not all clones. Of the missing ones, under half trace to an unresolved V gene in checked studies; the others have no known cause. Clonal size and the V and J genes are those of that table, whereas D and trimming came from the DNA. The sample table lists approximately 150,000 clones, less than 85% of them with a count of one. More than 1.2% of the sample is in the top ten clones.

Unmatched junction bases come to 9, with V trimmed by 4 bases and J by 8 bases. According to the germline V gene, CDR1 reads MNHEY and CDR2 reads SVGAGI. From cysteine to phenylalanine, the CDR3 is 16 amino acids long. Just CDR3 DNA is preserved here, 48 bases in frame from base 1. The full study reports these points: Because counts were too low, seventeen rarely observed V segments, including chromosome 9 orphons, were excluded from the earlier analysis of some 540 of the donors. A further reported finding was that TCR beta sequences accurately predicted the HLA-A and HLA-B alleles for most subjects in the first cohort. Some IMGT-functional V segments, including TRBV6-2 and TRBV6-3, could not be told apart with the 87-base-pair reads, so those segments were excluded. Linkage disequilibrium might explain the correlated functional status among segregating V segments, but an unknown experimental factor could not be excluded. A later analysis found that TCR association rates varied across HLA loci, with DRB1 alleles showing the most associated TCRs and HLA-C alleles the fewest. In the study, approximately 160 TCR beta chains were listed as associated with cytomegalovirus. Three of the identified cytomegalovirus-associated TCR beta chains were confirmed in vitro to be specific for cytomegalovirus antigens. Specific HLA alleles were associated with 15,000 to 20,000 TCR beta sequences at a false discovery rate of 0.05 in a later analysis. A later analysis reported that several top co-occurrence clusters appeared linked to parvovirus B19, influenza, CMV and Epstein-Barr virus. This cohort had only TCR beta chains sequenced, and the lack of alpha or paired-chain data limited which features could be detected. Broadly in line with IMGT annotations, most TCR beta V segments showed up in productive rearrangements about 87% or about 30% of the time in an earlier analysis of several hundred of the donors. Cytomegalovirus status was reported to be diagnosed by the classifier with high specificity and sensitivity in both the original and validation cohorts. In a later analysis, most CMV-associated TCR beta chains were found to appear HLA-restricted, with HLA associations seemingly driven largely by CMV exposure. According to a later genetic analysis, donors in an Asian-associated ancestry cluster had fewer N-insertions in productive TCRs than the approximately 650-donor mean. Strong co-occurrence of HLA alleles, especially DR and DQ, made assigning TCR associations to individual alleles difficult. Roughly uniform sequencing depth across donors was assumed in presence/absence analyses, although this assumption may not hold. A later analysis found that HLA-associated TCR beta chains were more clonally expanded and had lower generation probabilities than equally common non-associated chains. CMV serostatus was the only immune exposure information available for the cohort. Because some donors lacked HLA typing at each locus, the association tests relied only on the typed subset. A later genetic analysis associated a missense DCLRE1C variant with V-gene and J-gene trimming of TCR beta chains, and an independent cohort replicated the association. It was suggested by the authors that the approach could potentially be generalized to other disease states and immunological phenotypes. A cluster of highly shared sequence variants was judged likely to represent a technical artifact of the sequencing pipeline. Most TCR sequences were observed very rarely across donors, whereas some public TCRs were present in many individuals.

Comment on this clone: It lacks a known antigen. No much larger clone exists at a distance of one base, and base qualities are not known.

The specimen was PBMCs. This sequence originates from a man in his 60s in good health and CMV-seronegative. This chain joins TRBV6-5 to TRBJ2-2, and 11 junction bases match TRBD2. The CDR3 amino acid sequence is: CASSLSSGGPGGELFF. The bases are TGTGCCAGCAGTTTATCTAGCGGGGGGCCGGGGGGGGAGCTGTTTTTT.